The next 15 T cell receptor beta chains were all read from a single sample in a study of T cells in Graves' hyperthyroidism and ophthalmopathy. Amplification of TCR beta CDR3 regions was performed using RNA transcripts as template. The HTBI primer set drove a first-round RT-PCR of the TCR CDR3. TCRdb called the multiplex PCR reads again in MiXCR, with one record for every CDR3 protein. The sample includes approximately 600,000 distinct CDR3 sequences, more than 13% of them seen just once. Sequencing was carried out using blood. The receptors here all came from a woman younger than 35 with Graves' ophthalmopathy.

The rearrangement joins TRBV19 to TRBJ2-2, with TRBD1 matching over 12 bases. Germline V gene lookup returns CDR1 LNHDA and CDR2 SQIVND (reference sequence). This CDR3 has 16 amino acids. V shed 5 bases and J 5 bases; nucleotides not matched to a gene: 6. The CDR3 region is CASSGGQGAITGELFF. DNA for the CDR3: TGTGCCAGTAGTGGGGGACAGGGGGCCATAACCGGGGAGCTGTTTTTT. The full variable domain, completed using reference TRBV19 and TRBJ2-2, is DGGITQSPKYLFRKEGQNVTLSCEQNLNHDAMYWYRQDPGQGLRLIYYSQIVNDFQKGDIAEGYSVSREKKESFPLTVTSAQKNPTAFYLCASSGGQGAITGELFFGEGSRLTVL.

The gene calls are TRBV27 and TRBJ2-5, with D possibly TRBD1 on 6 matching bases. Germline CDR1 is MNHEY and CDR2 is SMNVEV (reference sequence). This CDR3 has 15 amino acids. Trimming stripped 3 bases from V and 2 bases from J, with 13 bases between. The DNA of the CDR3 is TGTGCCAGCAGTTTCGGCAGGGGAAGGCAAGAGACCCAGTACTTC. Amino acids: CASSFGRGRQETQYF.

In this sample, this clonotype turned up many times. The chain employs TRBV28 and TRBJ2-1, with 8 bases aligning to TRBD2. Trimming took 4 bases from V and 6 from J; bases not matched to a gene: 8. This CDR3 is built from 15 residues. The V gene's germline CDR1 is MDHEN and CDR2 SYDVKM. The CDR3 DNA is TGTGCCAGCAGTTCCGGGGGGGCCGGGGTCAATGAGCAGTTCTTC. Translating it yields CASSSGGAGVNEQFF. Variable domain in full (rest from reference TRBV28 and TRBJ2-1): DVKVTQSSRYLVKRTGEKVFLECVQDMDHENMFWYRQDPGLGLRLIYFSYDVKMKEKGDIPEGYSVSREKKERFSLILESASTNQTSMYLCASSSGGAGVNEQFFGPGTRLTVL.

Ten or more counts support this clonotype. This chain joins TRBV19 and TRBJ2-2, with D possibly TRBD2 on 5 matching bases. CDR1 is LNHDA and CDR2 is SQIVND in the germline V gene (reference sequence). Trimming stripped 4 bases from V and 6 bases from J, with 9 bases between. The CDR3 runs 13 residues. The DNA for the CDR3 is TGTGCCAGTAGTACCACCGGGGCCGGGGAGCTGTTTTTT. It codes for CASSTTGAGELFF.

This clonotype was counted at least ten times. This chain links TRBV3-1 with TRBJ1-2; no firm D call. The V end was cut by 4 bases, the J end by 3 bases, with 9 bases between. CDR1 is LGHDT, CDR2 YNNKEL, per germline (reference sequence). The CDR3 extends over 13 amino acids. Written as DNA, the CDR3 is TGTGCCAGCAGCCCCCAGTTTGACTATGGCTACACCTTC. Translation gives CASSPQFDYGYTF.

The V call is TRBV30, the J call TRBJ2-2, with D perhaps TRBD1 (6 bases). Per germline, CDR1 GTSNPN and CDR2 SVGIG (reference sequence). V lost 1 base to trimming and J lost 4 bases, with 16 bases between them. The CDR3 length is 16 residues. CDR3 protein: CAWSEGQTLPTGELFF. In nucleotides, the CDR3 is TGTGCCTGGAGTGAAGGACAGACTTTACCCACCGGGGAGCTGTTTTTT. Full variable domain (outside the CDR3, taken from reference TRBV30 and TRBJ2-2): SQTIHQWPATLVQPVGSPLSLECTVEGTSNPNLYWYRQAAGRGLQLLFYSVGIGQISSEVPQNLSASRPQDRQFILSSKKLLLSDSGFYLCAWSEGQTLPTGELFFGEGSRLTVL.

This clonotype was detected ten times or more. The rearrangement uses TRBV7-6 and TRBJ2-1; 8 nucleotides line up with TRBD1. The CDR3 contains 16 residues. Germline-derived CDR1 and CDR2 are SGHVS and FNYEAQ. V lost 2 bases to trimming and J lost 2 bases; unmatched junction nucleotides: 5. This chain's CDR3 is CASSLHPGQAYNEQFF. In nucleotides, the CDR3 is TGTGCCAGCAGCTTACACCCGGGACAGGCCTACAATGAGCAGTTCTTC.

This clonotype was seen repeatedly, ten times or more. The chain couples TRBV6-2 or TRBV6-3 to TRBJ2-3; D perhaps matches TRBD2 (5 bases). V gave up 7 bases and J gave up 1 base, with 18 bases separating them. Germline CDR1 is MNHEY and CDR2 is SVGEGT. The CDR3 consists of 16 residues. The CDR3 coding sequence is TGTGCCAGCAATCCCCCGGGGAATCTGGGCACAGATACGCAGTATTTT. This sequence encodes CASNPPGNLGTDTQYF.

This clonotype was found many times. This chain connects TRBV5-5 to TRBJ2-7, with 10 bases fitting TRBD2. Germline values: CDR1 SGHKS, CDR2 YYEKEE (reference sequence). Losses at the gene ends were 1 base for V and 8 bases for J; bases not matched to a gene: 6. The CDR3 loop spans 14 amino acids. CDR3 in amino acids: CASSLTTSGNKQYF. For the CDR3, the DNA is TGTGCCAGCAGCTTGACTACTAGCGGGAATAAGCAGTACTTC.

J is TRBJ2-1 and V is TRBV19, with D uncertain. Germline V CDR1 and CDR2: LNHDA, SQIVND (reference sequence). Trimming removed 1 base from V and 5 bases from J, with 9 bases in between. There are 14 residues in the CDR3. This CDR3 is CASSIVGGHNEQFF. CDR3 DNA: TGTGCCAGTAGTATAGTAGGCGGACACAATGAGCAGTTCTTC.

The table lists this clonotype with many counts. This rearrangement joins TRBV20-1 to TRBJ2-7; the match to TRBD1 covers 10 bases. Germline assignment: CDR1 DFQATT and CDR2 SNEGSKA (reference sequence). V shed 6 bases and J 6 bases; nucleotides not matched to a gene: 11. The CDR3 is 14 amino acids. CDR3 residues: CSAIWDRGPAEQYF. CDR3 nucleotide sequence: TGCAGTGCCATTTGGGACAGGGGACCTGCCGAGCAGTACTTC.

This clonotype was seen more than once but under ten times. The gene calls are TRBV24-1 and TRBJ2-5; TRBD1 aligns across 11 bases. This CDR3 spans 17 amino acids. Germline trimming cut 0 bases from V and 3 bases from J; bases unmatched to any gene: 5. CDR1 is KGHDR and CDR2 is SFDVKD in the germline V gene. CDR3 bases: TGTGCCACCAGTGATTTGCTTGGGACAGGGGGAAAAGAGACCCAGTACTTC. This encodes CATSDLLGTGGKETQYF.

This clonotype was seen repeatedly, ten times or more. The V and J genes are TRBV27 and TRBJ2-7, with D maybe TRBD1 (5 bases). V dropped 3 bases and J dropped 5 bases, with 17 bases sitting between them. The germline gives CDR1 MNHEY, CDR2 SMNVEV (reference sequence). This CDR3 has 15 amino acids. CDR3 in DNA: TGTGCCAGCAGTTTCTTTGACAGAGCTTATGACGAGCAGTACTTC. This translates into CASSFFDRAYDEQYF.

The chain combines TRBV19 with TRBJ2-7, with unresolved D. Germline V gene lookup returns CDR1 LNHDA and CDR2 SQIVND (reference sequence). V was pared by 5 bases and J by 3 bases, with 14 bases between. The CDR3 extends over 14 amino acids. CDR3 sequence: CASSPKAAYYEQYF. Written as DNA, the CDR3 is TGTGCCAGTAGTCCCAAGGCAGCTTACTACGAGCAGTACTTC.

In its sample, this clonotype was seen many times. This chain links TRBV28 with TRBJ1-1, with D uncertain. The CDR3 contains 11 residues. The V gene's germline CDR1 is MDHEN and CDR2 SYDVKM. Trimming removed 3 bases at V and 10 bases at J, with 9 bases between. This chain's CDR3 is CASSLGSRAFF. CDR3 nucleotide sequence: TGTGCCAGCAGTTTGGGTAGTCGAGCTTTCTTT.